What follows are 23 T cell receptor beta chains derived from one specimen sequenced in a study of CD8+ T cells in alopecia areata. Sequencing used cDNA as its template, made by extracting RNA and reverse transcribing it. Produced via immunoSEQ multiplex PCR; TCRdb's table is partial and in-frame only. The sample consists of 160,000 or so clones, just over 65% of them appearing once. The material was CD8+ T cells sorted from blood, obtained at week 0. The receptors were sampled from a human donor with alopecia areata.

This clone was counted once. The CDR3 region is CASSLLGGTGSYGYTF. The CDR3 nucleotides are TGTGCCAGCAGTTTATTAGGCGGGACCGGATCTTATGGCTACACCTTC. The chain couples TRBV27 to TRBJ1-2, with D possibly being TRBD1 (5 bases). The germline V and J ends were trimmed by 1 base and 5 bases, with 17 bases remaining between them. Per the germline V gene, CDR1 is MNHEY and CDR2 is SMNVEV (reference sequence). The CDR3 extends over 16 amino acids.

The CDR3 here is CAWVNRGDSPLHF. The CDR3 nucleotides read TGTGCCTGGGTGAACAGGGGGGATTCACCCCTCCACTTT. The V call is TRBV30, the J call TRBJ1-6, with 8 bases that match TRBD1. The trim removed 5 bases at V and 8 bases at J, leaving 5 bases unmatched. There are 13 residues in the CDR3. Germline V CDR1 and CDR2: GTSNPN, SVGIG (reference sequence).

V gene TRBV2 combines with J gene TRBJ2-5; 8 bases map to TRBD1. Germline CDR1 and CDR2: SNHLY and FYNNEI. The CDR3 has 17 residues. Trimming at V came to 3 bases and at J to 2 bases, leaving 11 bases not matched to a gene. The CDR3 DNA follows: TGTGCCAGCAGTGAGGTTTTGCAGGGGGCTTCGCAAGAGACCCAGTACTTC. Residues: CASSEVLQGASQETQYF. Using reference TRBV2 and TRBJ2-5 for the parts outside the CDR3, the full variable domain is EPEVTQTPSHQVTQMGQEVILRCVPISNHLYFYWYRQILGQKVEFLVSFYNNEISEKSEIFDDQFSVERPDGSNFTLKIRSTKLEDSAMYFCASSEVLQGASQETQYFGPGTRLLVL.

The V and J genes are TRBV4-1 and TRBJ2-3; D might be TRBD2 (6 bases). There are 13 residues in the CDR3. The V and J ends lost 4 bases and 3 bases respectively, with 8 bases between them. The germline gives CDR1 MGHRA, CDR2 YSYEKL. This CDR3 reads CASSRAGTDTQYF. CDR3 sequence (DNA): TGCGCCAGCAGCCGGGCGGGGACAGATACGCAGTATTTT.

V is TRBV27 and J is TRBJ1-5; possible D gene TRBD1, 5 bases. The CDR3 contains 15 residues. The ends were cut back, 2 bases at V and 1 base at J, with 9 bases in the middle. Germline V CDR1 and CDR2: MNHEY, SMNVEV (reference sequence). The CDR3 bases are TGTGCCAGCAGTTTAGGGGGTAGGAGCAATCAGCCCCAGCATTTT. This translates into CASSLGGRSNQPQHF.

The genes are TRBV6-1 and TRBJ2-1; the D is unclear. Trimming took 6 bases from V and 10 from J, leaving 13 bases between them. CDR1 is MNHNS, CDR2 SASEGT, per germline. This CDR3 is 12 amino acids long. CDR3 coding DNA: TGTGCCAGCAGGGATTGGCGGTTGGAGCAGTTCTTC. Amino acid sequence: CASRDWRLEQFF.

The table lists this clone with a few counts. V usage is TRBV2 and J usage is TRBJ2-7; D gene uncertain. Germline V gene lookup returns CDR1 SNHLY and CDR2 FYNNEI. The CDR3 is 17 residues long. V lost 7 bases and J lost 2, with 24 bases in between. This CDR3 reads CASKGAGIAIRTYEQYF. The CDR3 DNA reads as TGTGCCAGCAAGGGCGCAGGAATCGCGATCCGTACCTACGAGCAGTACTTC. The whole variable domain, filled in from reference TRBV2 and TRBJ2-7, reads EPEVTQTPSHQVTQMGQEVILRCVPISNHLYFYWYRQILGQKVEFLVSFYNNEISEKSEIFDDQFSVERPDGSNFTLKIRSTKLEDSAMYFCASKGAGIAIRTYEQYFGPGTRLTVT.

The chain links TRBV7-9 to TRBJ2-5, with TRBD2 matching over 16 bases. J gave up 6 bases and V 7 bases, and 14 bases lay outside the gene matches. Germline V gene lookup returns CDR1 SEHNR and CDR2 FQNEAQ (reference sequence). The CDR3 sequence is 18 residues long. The CDR3 DNA follows: TGTGCCAGCACGCAGAAACCGGGACTAGCGGGGGGGCCACAGACCCAGTACTTC. Translated, it gives CASTQKPGLAGGPQTQYF. The whole variable domain, remainder taken from reference TRBV7-9 and TRBJ2-5, is DTGVSQNPRHKITKRGQNVTFRCDPISEHNRLYWYRQTLGQGPEFLTYFQNEAQLEKSRLLSDRFSAERPKGSFSTLEIQRTEQGDSAMYLCASTQKPGLAGGPQTQYFGPGTRLLVL.

The chain couples TRBV5-6 to TRBJ2-7, with 7 bases matching TRBD2. J gave up 3 bases and V 1 base, and 4 bases lay outside the gene matches. This CDR3 has 14 amino acids. Germline CDR1 is SGHDT and CDR2 is YYEEEE. Here the CDR3 DNA reads TGTGCCAGCAGCTTGTTTTGGGAGGGCTACGAGCAGTACTTC. This sequence encodes CASSLFWEGYEQYF. The full variable domain, rest sourced from reference TRBV5-6 and TRBJ2-7, is DAGVTQSPTHLIKTRGQQVTLRCSPKSGHDTVSWYQQALGQGPQFIFQYYEEEERQRGNFPDRFSGHQFPNYSSELNVNALLLGDSALYLCASSLFWEGYEQYFGPGTRLTVT.

The chain uses TRBV15 and TRBJ2-1, with D perhaps being TRBD1 or TRBD2 (6 bases each). Germline V lookup: CDR1 LNHNV, CDR2 YYDKDF (reference sequence). V lost 8 bases, J lost 3 bases, and 11 bases lay in between. The CDR3 contains 13 residues. The CDR3 DNA reads as TGTGCCACCGCGGGACAAAGCTACAATGAGCAGTTCTTC. It codes for CATAGQSYNEQFF.

As to this clone: Other DNA sequences within the sample encode an identical CDR3. The chain has TRBV9 and TRBJ2-5; D ambiguous. The V end lost 0 bases, the J end lost 5 bases, and 5 bases lay between the germline ends. The germline V gene has CDR1 SGDLS and CDR2 YYNGEE. The CDR3 contains 12 residues. The CDR3: CASSVAGETQYF. DNA for the CDR3: TGTGCCAGCAGCGTAGCTGGGGAGACCCAGTACTTC.

The V gene is TRBV29-1, the J gene TRBJ2-3; 7 bases are shared with TRBD2. Trimming took 7 bases from V and 2 from J; bases not matched to a gene: 12. CDR3 length: 15 residues. Per the germline V gene, CDR1 is SQVTM and CDR2 is ANQGSEA. For the CDR3, the DNA is TGCAGCGCCAACCCCGCGGGGGAGATCACAGATACGCAGTATTTT. It is translated as CSANPAGEITDTQYF.

The V call is TRBV5-4, the J call TRBJ2-6, with unresolved D. V shed 2 bases and J shed 0 bases, with 6 bases lying between them. CDR3 length: 15 residues. Germline V gene lookup returns CDR1 SGHNT and CDR2 YYREEE (reference sequence). The CDR3 loop reads CASSFGGSGANVLTF. CDR3 nucleotides: TGTGCCAGCAGCTTTGGTGGCTCTGGGGCCAACGTCCTGACTTTC.

This chain joins TRBV29-1 and TRBJ1-2; D ambiguous. The CDR3 runs 14 residues. V lost 3 bases to trimming and J lost 6 bases, with 17 bases between them. Germline loops: CDR1 SQVTM, CDR2 ANQGSEA. CDR3 sequence: CSVDPRDPADGYTF. In nucleotides, the CDR3 is TGCAGCGTTGATCCCCGTGATCCGGCGGATGGCTACACCTTC.

Comment on this clone: An end of the junction differs from the germline gene, which may be a read error. The chain combines TRBV5-6 with TRBJ1-2, with D possibly TRBD1 on 5 matching bases. CDR1 is SGHDT and CDR2 is YYEEEE in the germline V gene. The CDR3 has 12 amino acids. CDR3 sequence: CASSPGRSKGAF. CDR3 nucleotides: TGTGCCAGCAGCCCGGGACGATCGAAGGGCGCCTTC.

This clone was counted between two and nine times. The chain carries TRBV9 and TRBJ2-1, with TRBD2 identical over 9 bases. The CDR3 extends over 15 amino acids. The trim removed 2 bases at V and 6 bases at J, leaving 6 bases unmatched. CDR1 and CDR2 from the germline V gene are SGDLS and YYNGEE. The CDR3 protein is CASSVRRGGSNEQFF. The CDR3 DNA reads as TGTGCCAGCAGCGTGAGGCGGGGGGGCTCCAATGAGCAGTTCTTC. The full variable domain, completed using reference TRBV9 and TRBJ2-1, is DSGVTQTPKHLITATGQRVTLRCSPRSGDLSVYWYQQSLDQGLQFLIQYYNGEERAKGNILERFSAQQFPDLHSELNLSSLELGDSALYFCASSVRRGGSNEQFFGPGTRLTVL.

V gene TRBV27 combines with J gene TRBJ1-1; 8 bases line up with TRBD1. Germline V lookup: CDR1 MNHEY, CDR2 SMNVEV (reference sequence). The CDR3 is 14 residues long. Unmatched junction bases numbered 4, after V lost 3 bases and J lost 4 bases. DNA for the CDR3: TGTGCCAGCAGTTTCTCGACAGGGGTCACTGAAGCTTTCTTT. This sequence encodes CASSFSTGVTEAFF.

The chain carries TRBV7-8 and TRBJ2-2; D is undetermined. Germline loops: CDR1 SGHVS, CDR2 FQNEAQ. V was clipped by 8 bases and J by 5 bases, with 3 bases between them. The CDR3 contains 10 residues. Written as DNA, the CDR3 is TGTGCCAGCGCAACCGGGGAGCTGTTTTTT. Amino acid sequence: CASATGELFF.

The V call is TRBV25-1, the J call TRBJ2-7, with D possibly matching TRBD2 (5 bases). V lost 7 bases, J lost 3 bases, and 7 bases lay in between. Germline assignment: CDR1 MGHDK and CDR2 SYGVNS. This CDR3 is 11 amino acids long. CDR3 loop: CASTGDYEQYF. Here the CDR3 DNA reads TGTGCCAGCACCGGGGACTACGAGCAGTACTTC.

The chain combines TRBV7-9 with TRBJ1-5; D perhaps matches TRBD1 (6 bases). Per germline, CDR1 SEHNR and CDR2 FQNEAQ (reference sequence). V lost 5 bases and J 3 bases, leaving 11 bases between the germline ends. CDR3 length: 14 residues. As DNA, the CDR3 is TGTGCCAGCAGCGCCGGGACAAACAATCAGCCCCAGCATTTT. The encoded protein is CASSAGTNNQPQHF.

The chain employs TRBV10-2 and TRBJ1-1; D uncertain. This CDR3 is built from 12 residues. The ends were cut back, 6 bases at V and 0 bases at J, with 5 bases in the middle. CDR1 and CDR2 from the germline V gene are WSHSY and SAAADI. CDR3 in DNA: TGCGCCAGCAGGGACTTGAACACTGAAGCTTTCTTT. Amino acids: CASRDLNTEAFF.

The V call is TRBV4-2, the J call TRBJ2-7; D ambiguous. V lost 2 bases, J lost 2 bases, and 10 bases lay in between. The CDR3 covers 14 residues. Germline CDR1 reads LGHNA; CDR2 reads YNFKEQ. The CDR3, as DNA: TGTGCCAGCAGCCAATCCCTACGGGCCTACGAGCAGTACTTC. This sequence encodes CASSQSLRAYEQYF.

The chain recombines TRBV27 with TRBJ2-5; 8 bases are shared with TRBD2. V gave up 6 bases and J gave up 3 bases; unmatched junction bases: 9. Germline V gives CDR1 MNHEY, CDR2 SMNVEV (reference sequence). CDR3 length equals 15 residues. CDR3 in amino acids: CASSGGASIKETQYF. The CDR3 coding sequence is TGTGCCAGCAGCGGGGGGGCCTCGATTAAAGAGACCCAGTACTTC.